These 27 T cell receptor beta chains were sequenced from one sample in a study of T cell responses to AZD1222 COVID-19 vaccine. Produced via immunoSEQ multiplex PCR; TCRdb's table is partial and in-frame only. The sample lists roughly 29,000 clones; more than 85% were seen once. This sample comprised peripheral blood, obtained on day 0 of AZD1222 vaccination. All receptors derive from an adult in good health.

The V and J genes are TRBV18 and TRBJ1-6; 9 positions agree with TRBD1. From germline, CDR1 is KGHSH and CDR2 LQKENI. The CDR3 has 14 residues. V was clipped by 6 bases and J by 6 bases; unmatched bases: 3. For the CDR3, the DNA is TGTGCCAGCTCGAAGGACAGGGGTAATTCACCCCTCCACTTT. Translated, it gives CASSKDRGNSPLHF.

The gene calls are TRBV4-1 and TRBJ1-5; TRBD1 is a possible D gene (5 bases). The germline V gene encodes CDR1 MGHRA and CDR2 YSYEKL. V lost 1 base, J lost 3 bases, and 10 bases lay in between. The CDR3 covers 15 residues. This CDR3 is CASSQGGTVNQPQHF. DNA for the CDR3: TGCGCCAGCAGCCAAGGGGGGACGGTCAATCAGCCCCAGCATTTT.

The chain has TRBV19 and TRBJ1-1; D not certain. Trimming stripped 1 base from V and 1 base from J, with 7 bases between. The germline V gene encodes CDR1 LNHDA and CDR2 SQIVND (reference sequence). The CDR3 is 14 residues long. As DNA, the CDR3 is TGTGCCAGTAGTATAGGGCACAGGAACACTGAAGCTTTCTTT. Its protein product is CASSIGHRNTEAFF.

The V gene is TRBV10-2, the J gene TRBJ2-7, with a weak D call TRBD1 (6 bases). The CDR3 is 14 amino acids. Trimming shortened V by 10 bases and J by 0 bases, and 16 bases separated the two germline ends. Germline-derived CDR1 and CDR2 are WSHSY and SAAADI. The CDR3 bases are TGCGCCACGGAGCGACAGGTGAGCTCCTACGAGCAGTACTTC. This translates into CATERQVSSYEQYF.

CDR3 protein: CASTKDRGPAFF. The CDR3 nucleotides are TGTGCCAGCACTAAGGACAGGGGGCCAGCTTTCTTT. The rearrangement uses TRBV2 and TRBJ1-1; 11 bases match TRBD1. Germline V gene sequence: CDR1 SNHLY, CDR2 FYNNEI. The CDR3 has 12 amino acids. Losses at the gene ends were 7 bases for V and 10 bases for J; bases not matched to a gene: 5.

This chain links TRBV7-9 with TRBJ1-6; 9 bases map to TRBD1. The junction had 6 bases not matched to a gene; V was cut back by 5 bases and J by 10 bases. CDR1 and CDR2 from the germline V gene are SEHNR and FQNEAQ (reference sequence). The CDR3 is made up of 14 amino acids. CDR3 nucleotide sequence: TGTGCCAGCAGCGCCCGGGACAGGGACTCACCCCTCCACTTT. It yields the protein CASSARDRDSPLHF.

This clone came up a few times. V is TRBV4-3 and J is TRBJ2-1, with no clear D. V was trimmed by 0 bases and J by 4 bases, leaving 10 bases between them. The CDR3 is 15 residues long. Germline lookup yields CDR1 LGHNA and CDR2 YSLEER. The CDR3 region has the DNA TGCGCCAGCAGCCAAGATCAAGAGACATACAATGAGCAGTTCTTC. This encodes CASSQDQETYNEQFF.

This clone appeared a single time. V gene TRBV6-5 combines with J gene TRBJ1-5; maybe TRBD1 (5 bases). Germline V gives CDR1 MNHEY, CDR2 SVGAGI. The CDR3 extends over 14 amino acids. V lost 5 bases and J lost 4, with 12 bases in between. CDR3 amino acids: CASSRDGTNQPQHF. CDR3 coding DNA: TGTGCCAGCAGTAGGGACGGAACGAATCAGCCCCAGCATTTT.

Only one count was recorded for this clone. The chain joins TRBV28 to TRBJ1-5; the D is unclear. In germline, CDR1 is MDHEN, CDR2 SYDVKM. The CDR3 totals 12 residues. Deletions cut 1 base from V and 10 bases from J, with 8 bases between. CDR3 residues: CASSLLQPPQHF. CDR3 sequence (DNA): TGTGCCAGCAGTTTATTACAGCCACCCCAGCATTTT.

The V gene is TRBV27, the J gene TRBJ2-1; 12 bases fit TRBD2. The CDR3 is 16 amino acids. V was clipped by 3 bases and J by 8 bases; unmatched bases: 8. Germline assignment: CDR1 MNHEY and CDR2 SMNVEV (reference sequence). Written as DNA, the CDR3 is TGTGCCAGCAGTTTCCGGGCGACTAGCGGGAGCCATGAGCAGTTCTTC. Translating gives CASSFRATSGSHEQFF.

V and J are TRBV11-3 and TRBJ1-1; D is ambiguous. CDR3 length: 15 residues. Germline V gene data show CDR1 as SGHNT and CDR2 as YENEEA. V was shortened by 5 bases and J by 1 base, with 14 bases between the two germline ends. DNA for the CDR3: TGTGCCAGCAGCCCCCACCCGTGGGAGAACACTGAAGCTTTCTTT. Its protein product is CASSPHPWENTEAFF.

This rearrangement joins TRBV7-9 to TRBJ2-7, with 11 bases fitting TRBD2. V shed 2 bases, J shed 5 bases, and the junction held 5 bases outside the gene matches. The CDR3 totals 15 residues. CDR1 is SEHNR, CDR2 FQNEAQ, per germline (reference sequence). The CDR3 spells CASSLYLAGGDEQYF. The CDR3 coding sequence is TGTGCCAGCAGCTTATATCTAGCGGGAGGCGACGAGCAGTACTTC.

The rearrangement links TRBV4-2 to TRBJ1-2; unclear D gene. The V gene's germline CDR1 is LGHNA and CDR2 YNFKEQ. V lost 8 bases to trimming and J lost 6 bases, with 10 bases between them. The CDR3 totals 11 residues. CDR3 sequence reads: CASRYGDGYTF. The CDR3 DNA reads TGTGCCAGCCGTTACGGTGATGGCTACACCTTC.

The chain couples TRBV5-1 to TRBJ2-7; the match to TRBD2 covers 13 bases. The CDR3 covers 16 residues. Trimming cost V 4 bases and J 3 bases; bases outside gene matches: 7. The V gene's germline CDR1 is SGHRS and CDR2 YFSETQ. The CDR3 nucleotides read TGCGCCAGCAGCAGGACTAGCGGGAGCTACGACTACGAGCAGTACTTC. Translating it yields CASSRTSGSYDYEQYF.

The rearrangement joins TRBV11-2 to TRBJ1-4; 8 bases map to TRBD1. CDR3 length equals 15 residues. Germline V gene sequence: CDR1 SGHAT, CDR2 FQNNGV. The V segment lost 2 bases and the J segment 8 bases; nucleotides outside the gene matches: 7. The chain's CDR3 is CASSLQRTGGEKLFF. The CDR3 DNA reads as TGTGCCAGCAGCTTACAGAGAACAGGGGGGGAAAAACTGTTTTTT.

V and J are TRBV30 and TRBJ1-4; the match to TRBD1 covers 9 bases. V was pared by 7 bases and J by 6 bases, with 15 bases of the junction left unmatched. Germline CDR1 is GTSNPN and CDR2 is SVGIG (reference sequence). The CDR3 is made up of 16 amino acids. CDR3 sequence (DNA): TGTGCCTCATACCGCCGCCTGGGACAGGGAGATGAAAAACTGTTTTTT. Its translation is CASYRRLGQGDEKLFF.

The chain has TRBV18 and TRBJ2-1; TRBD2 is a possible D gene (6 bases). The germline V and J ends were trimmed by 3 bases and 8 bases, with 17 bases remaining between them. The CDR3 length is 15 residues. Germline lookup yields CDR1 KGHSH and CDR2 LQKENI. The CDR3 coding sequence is TGTGCCAGCTCACCCCAGAGTGGGGGAGGCGATGAGCAGTTCTTC. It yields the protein CASSPQSGGGDEQFF. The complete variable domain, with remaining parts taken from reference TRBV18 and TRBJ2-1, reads NAGVMQNPRHLVRRRGQEARLRCSPMKGHSHVYWYRQLPEEGLKFMVYLQKENIIDESGMPKERFSAEFPKEGPSILRIQQVVRGDSAAYFCASSPQSGGGDEQFFGPGTRLTVL.

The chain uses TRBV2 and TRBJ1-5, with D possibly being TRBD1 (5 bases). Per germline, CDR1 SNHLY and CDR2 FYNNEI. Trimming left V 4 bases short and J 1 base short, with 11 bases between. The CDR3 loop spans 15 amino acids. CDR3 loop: CASSVGQLSNQPQHF. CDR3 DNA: TGTGCCAGCAGTGTAGGACAATTGAGCAATCAGCCCCAGCATTTT.

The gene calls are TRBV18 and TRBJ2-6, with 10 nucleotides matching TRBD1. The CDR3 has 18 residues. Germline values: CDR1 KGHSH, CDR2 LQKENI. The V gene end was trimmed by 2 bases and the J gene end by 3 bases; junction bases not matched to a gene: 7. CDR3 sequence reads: CASSPSKGQGHGANVLTF. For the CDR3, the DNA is TGTGCCAGCTCACCATCGAAGGGACAGGGGCATGGGGCCAACGTCCTGACTTTC. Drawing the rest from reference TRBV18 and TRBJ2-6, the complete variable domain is NAGVMQNPRHLVRRRGQEARLRCSPMKGHSHVYWYRQLPEEGLKFMVYLQKENIIDESGMPKERFSAEFPKEGPSILRIQQVVRGDSAAYFCASSPSKGQGHGANVLTFGAGSRLTVL.

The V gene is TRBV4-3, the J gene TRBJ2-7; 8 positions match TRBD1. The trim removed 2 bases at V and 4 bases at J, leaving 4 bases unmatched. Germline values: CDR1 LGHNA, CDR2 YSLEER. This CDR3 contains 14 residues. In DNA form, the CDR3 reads TGCGCCAGCAGCCAAAGGACAGGGAAGTACGAGCAGTACTTC. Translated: CASSQRTGKYEQYF.

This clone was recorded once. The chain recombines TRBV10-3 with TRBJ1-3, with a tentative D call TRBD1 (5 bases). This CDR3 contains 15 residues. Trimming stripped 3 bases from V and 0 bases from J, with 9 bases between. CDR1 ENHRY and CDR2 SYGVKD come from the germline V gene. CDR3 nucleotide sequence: TGTGCCATCAGTGATCGGGACTACTCTGGAAACACCATATATTTT. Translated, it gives CAISDRDYSGNTIYF.

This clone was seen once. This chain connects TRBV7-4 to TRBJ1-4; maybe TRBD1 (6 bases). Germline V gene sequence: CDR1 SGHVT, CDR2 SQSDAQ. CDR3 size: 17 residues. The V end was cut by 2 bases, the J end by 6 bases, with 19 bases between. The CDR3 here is CASSLTITGRGDEKLFF. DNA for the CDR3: TGTGCCAGCAGCTTAACGATAACGGGCAGGGGAGATGAAAAACTGTTTTTT.

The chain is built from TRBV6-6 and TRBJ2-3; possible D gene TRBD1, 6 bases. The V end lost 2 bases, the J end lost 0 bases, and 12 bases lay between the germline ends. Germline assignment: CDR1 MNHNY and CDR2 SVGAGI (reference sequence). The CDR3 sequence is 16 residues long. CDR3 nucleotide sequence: TGTGCCAGCAGTTACACCCCTACAGGGAGCACAGATACGCAGTATTTT. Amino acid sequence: CASSYTPTGSTDTQYF.

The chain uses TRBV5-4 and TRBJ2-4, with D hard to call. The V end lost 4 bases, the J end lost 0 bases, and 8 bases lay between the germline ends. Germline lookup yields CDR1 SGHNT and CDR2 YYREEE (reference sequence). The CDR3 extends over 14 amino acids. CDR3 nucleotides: TGTGCCAGCAGCGACAAGGGAGCCAAAAACATTCAGTACTTC. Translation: CASSDKGAKNIQYF.

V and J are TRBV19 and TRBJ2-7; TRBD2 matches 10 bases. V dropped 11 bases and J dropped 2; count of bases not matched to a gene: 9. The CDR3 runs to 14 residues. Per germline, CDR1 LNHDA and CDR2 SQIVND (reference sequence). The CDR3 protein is CASAGTSETYEQYF. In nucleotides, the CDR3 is TGTGCCTCCGCGGGGACTAGCGAAACCTACGAGCAGTACTTC.

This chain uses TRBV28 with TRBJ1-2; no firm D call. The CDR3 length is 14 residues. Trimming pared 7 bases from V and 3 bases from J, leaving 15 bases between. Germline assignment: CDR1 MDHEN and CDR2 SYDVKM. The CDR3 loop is CASTLGQVDYGYTF. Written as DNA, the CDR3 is TGTGCCAGCACCTTAGGGCAGGTCGACTATGGCTACACCTTC.

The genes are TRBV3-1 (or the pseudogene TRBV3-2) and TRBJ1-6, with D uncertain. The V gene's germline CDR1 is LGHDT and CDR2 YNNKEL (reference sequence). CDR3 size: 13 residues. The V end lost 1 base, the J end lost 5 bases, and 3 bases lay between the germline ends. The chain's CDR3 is CASSQGHNSPLHF. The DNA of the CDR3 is TGTGCCAGCAGCCAAGGGCATAATTCACCCCTCCACTTT.